These T cell receptor beta chains were read from a single sample in a study of T cells after yellow fever vaccination. TCRdb used MiXCR to reprocess the 5' RACE reads, holding one entry per CDR3 protein. The table lists about 330,000 distinct CDR3 sequences, roughly 7.5% of them singletons. The specimen comprised PBMCs, sampled 45 days after the first yellow fever vaccination. These receptors originate from a man in his late teens or twenties who received the YFV17D yellow fever vaccine. Both conserved end residues are part of each CDR3. Fields, in order: D gene, clone size, V gene, J gene, CDR3 protein, CDR3 DNA. A D gene is named only where the DNA matches it firmly. Rows may omit the clone size; those that give it use once, few, many or a size class.

D: TRBD2
size: -
V: TRBV6-5
J: TRBJ2-7
CDR3: CASSYGTRGYEQYF
DNA: TGTGCCAGCAGTTACGGGACTAGAGGGTACGAGCAGTACTTC

D: -
size: few
V: TRBV6-6
J: TRBJ1-5
CDR3: CASSYVGTGQPQHF
DNA: TGTGCCAGCAGTTACGTCGGGACCGGCCAGCCCCAGCATTTT

D: TRBD2
size: few
V: TRBV2
J: TRBJ2-3
CDR3: CASTNLVGLVTDTQYF
DNA: TGTGCCAGCACTAATCTAGTGGGACTAGTGACAGATACGCAGTATTTT

D: -
size: few
V: TRBV6-1
J: TRBJ1-2
CDR3: CASNPLGGRDGYTF
DNA: TGTGCCAGCAATCCTCTTGGGGGAAGGGATGGCTACACCTTC

D: -
size: many
V: TRBV7-3
J: TRBJ2-1
CDR3: CASSSQGAGASYNEQFF
DNA: TGTGCCAGCAGTTCTCAGGGTGCGGGGGCTTCCTACAATGAGCAGTTCTTC

D: -
size: -
V: TRBV7-2
J: TRBJ2-6
CDR3: CASSPTYRVSNVLTF
DNA: TGTGCCAGCAGCCCAACATACAGGGTGAGCAACGTCCTGACTTTC

D: -
size: -
V: TRBV11-2
J: TRBJ1-5
CDR3: CASSAAGNQPQHF
DNA: TGTGCCAGCAGCGCAGCCGGGAATCAGCCCCAGCATTTT

D: TRBD1
size: few
V: TRBV6-1
J: TRBJ1-2
CDR3: CASTGGGQGSYGYTF
DNA: TGTGCCAGCACGGGGGGAGGACAGGGGAGTTATGGCTACACCTTC

D: TRBD1
size: few
V: TRBV7-2
J: TRBJ1-1
CDR3: CASSRDRQSEAFF
DNA: TGTGCCAGCAGCCGGGACAGACAATCTGAAGCTTTCTTT

D: -
size: few
V: TRBV29-1
J: TRBJ2-7
CDR3: CSVYGSTLYEQYF
DNA: TGCAGCGTTTATGGATCGACCCTCTACGAGCAGTACTTC

D: TRBD1
size: many
V: TRBV5-5
J: TRBJ2-2
CDR3: CASSTDRGNTGELFF
DNA: TGTGCCAGCAGCACAGACAGGGGGAACACCGGGGAGCTGTTTTTT

D: TRBD1
size: -
V: TRBV2
J: TRBJ2-5
CDR3: CASSADPGQGHNFGQETQYF
DNA: TGTGCCAGCAGCGCTGACCCGGGACAGGGGCACAACTTTGGTCAAGAGACCCAGTACTTC

D: -
size: -
V: TRBV4-3
J: TRBJ1-1
CDR3: CASSQDGGLGTEAFF
DNA: TGCGCCAGCAGCCAAGACGGGGGGCTGGGTACTGAAGCTTTCTTT

D: TRBD1
size: -
V: TRBV30
J: TRBJ1-6
CDR3: CAWGDRTHSPLHF
DNA: TGTGCCTGGGGGGACAGGACCCATTCACCCCTCCACTTT

D: TRBD1
size: -
V: TRBV7-8
J: TRBJ1-5
CDR3: CASSTIRNRGRNQPQHF
DNA: TGTGCCAGCAGCACGATACGCAACAGGGGGAGGAATCAGCCCCAGCATTTT

D: TRBD1
size: many
V: TRBV29-1
J: TRBJ2-5
CDR3: CSVSNWDRRGETQYF
DNA: TGCAGCGTTAGTAACTGGGACAGGAGGGGAGAGACCCAGTACTTC

D: TRBD1
size: few
V: TRBV5-6
J: TRBJ2-3
CDR3: CASRPEHRDRRTDTQYF
DNA: TGTGCCAGCAGGCCAGAGCACCGGGACAGGCGAACAGATACGCAGTATTTT

D: TRBD2
size: few
V: TRBV4-1
J: TRBJ2-6
CDR3: CASSHGLAGNSGANVLTF
DNA: TGCGCCAGCAGCCACGGACTAGCGGGGAACTCTGGGGCCAACGTCCTGACTTTC

D: TRBD2
size: -
V: TRBV7-9
J: TRBJ2-1
CDR3: CASNTWGGEQFF
DNA: TGTGCCAGCAATACTTGGGGGGGTGAGCAGTTCTTC

D: -
size: -
V: TRBV5-1
J: TRBJ2-1
CDR3: CASSGETANEQFF
DNA: TGCGCCAGCAGCGGGGAGACAGCGAATGAGCAGTTCTTC

D: -
size: few
V: TRBV11-1
J: TRBJ2-5
CDR3: CASSQGVETQYF
DNA: TGTGCCAGCAGCCAGGGAGTGGAGACCCAGTACTTC

D: TRBD2
size: many
V: TRBV7-9
J: TRBJ2-2
CDR3: CASSFLAGANTGELFF
DNA: TGTGCCAGCAGCTTCTTAGCGGGGGCGAACACCGGGGAGCTGTTTTTT

D: -
size: -
V: TRBV2
J: TRBJ1-5
CDR3: CASSESFNQPQHF
DNA: TGTGCCAGCAGTGAAAGCTTCAATCAGCCCCAGCATTTT

D: -
size: -
V: TRBV5-1
J: TRBJ1-6
CDR3: CASSSDRPDSPLHF
DNA: TGCGCCAGCAGCTCCGACAGGCCTGATTCACCCCTCCACTTT

D: -
size: few
V: TRBV7-9
J: TRBJ1-1
CDR3: CASSSPGGVNTEAFF
DNA: TGTGCCAGCAGCTCCCCCGGGGGGGTCAACACTGAAGCTTTCTTT

D: -
size: few
V: TRBV19
J: TRBJ2-3
CDR3: CASSLGLFSPDTQYF
DNA: TGTGCCAGTAGCCTTGGACTCTTTTCACCGGATACGCAGTATTTT

D: TRBD1
size: -
V: TRBV20-1
J: TRBJ2-5
CDR3: CSAPDRESALRETQYF
DNA: TGCAGTGCCCCCGACAGGGAATCGGCGTTAAGGGAGACCCAGTACTTC

D: -
size: -
V: TRBV2
J: TRBJ2-3
CDR3: CASSGLGGAADTQYF
DNA: TGTGCCAGCAGTGGGTTAGGGGGGGCGGCAGATACGCAGTATTTT

D: -
size: -
V: TRBV9
J: TRBJ2-1
CDR3: CASSVRPGPLSYNEQFF
DNA: TGTGCCAGCAGCGTCCGACCGGGACCCCTCTCCTACAATGAGCAGTTCTTC

D: -
size: -
V: TRBV9
J: TRBJ2-1
CDR3: CASSVATATEQFF
DNA: TGTGCCAGCAGCGTAGCGACAGCGACTGAGCAGTTCTTC

D: -
size: many
V: TRBV9
J: TRBJ2-1
CDR3: CASSVAPGVDEQFF
DNA: TGTGCCAGCAGCGTAGCCCCAGGGGTGGATGAGCAGTTCTTC

D: -
size: many
V: TRBV12-3/TRBV12-4
J: TRBJ2-3
CDR3: CASTRSRSSTDTQYF
DNA: TGTGCCAGCACCCGAAGCCGGTCTAGCACAGATACGCAGTATTTT

D: -
size: many
V: TRBV27
J: TRBJ2-7
CDR3: CASSPLTRAYEQYF
DNA: TGTGCCAGCAGTCCCTTGACTAGGGCATACGAGCAGTACTTC

D: TRBD1
size: -
V: TRBV27
J: TRBJ2-7
CDR3: CASRVTGRYEQYF
DNA: TGTGCCAGCAGAGTGACAGGGAGATACGAGCAGTACTTC

D: -
size: -
V: TRBV7-9
J: TRBJ2-7
CDR3: CASSQDQDYEQYF
DNA: TGTGCCAGCAGCCAGGATCAGGACTACGAGCAGTACTTC

D: -
size: -
V: TRBV11-2
J: TRBJ2-3
CDR3: CASSLAFHSTDTQYF
DNA: TGTGCCAGCAGCTTAGCATTCCATAGCACAGATACGCAGTATTTT

D: -
size: few
V: TRBV19
J: TRBJ1-5
CDR3: CASSMSSRGRQPQHF
DNA: TGTGCCAGTAGTATGTCCAGTCGGGGGCGGCAGCCCCAGCATTTT

D: TRBD2
size: -
V: TRBV7-6
J: TRBJ2-1
CDR3: CASSLLTSGAYNEQFF
DNA: TGTGCCAGCAGCTTATTAACTAGCGGCGCCTACAATGAGCAGTTCTTC

D: TRBD2
size: few
V: TRBV20-1
J: TRBJ2-3
CDR3: CSARDLIAGGTDTQYF
DNA: TGCAGTGCTAGAGACCTGATAGCGGGGGGGACAGATACGCAGTATTTT

D: -
size: many
V: TRBV20-1
J: TRBJ1-2
CDR3: CSAYGYTF
DNA: TGCAGTGCGTACGGCTACACCTTC

D: -
size: -
V: TRBV6-1
J: TRBJ1-4
CDR3: CASAPGINEKLFF
DNA: TGTGCCAGTGCCCCAGGGATTAATGAAAAACTGTTTTTT

D: -
size: few
V: TRBV12-3/TRBV12-4
J: TRBJ2-6
CDR3: CASSRTGSGANVLTF
DNA: TGTGCCAGCAGCCGAACAGGGTCTGGGGCCAACGTCCTGACTTTC

D: -
size: -
V: TRBV27
J: TRBJ2-5
CDR3: CACRLPETQYF
DNA: TGTGCCTGCCGGCTCCCGGAGACCCAGTACTTC

D: -
size: -
V: TRBV5-6
J: TRBJ1-3
CDR3: CASSHFGQSSGNTIYF
DNA: TGTGCCAGCAGCCACTTTGGGCAGAGCTCTGGAAACACCATATATTTT

D: -
size: few
V: TRBV6-1
J: TRBJ1-4
CDR3: CASSESTLATNEKLFF
DNA: TGTGCCAGCAGTGAATCGACGTTAGCAACTAATGAAAAACTGTTTTTT

D: TRBD1
size: few
V: TRBV4-3
J: TRBJ1-2
CDR3: CASSQRYRGRYTF
DNA: TGCGCCAGCAGCCAAAGGTACAGGGGACGCTACACCTTC

D: -
size: few
V: TRBV20-1
J: TRBJ1-1
CDR3: CSARALRRGGNTEAFF
DNA: TGCAGTGCTAGAGCACTCCGTCGGGGGGGCAACACTGAAGCTTTCTTT

D: TRBD2
size: -
V: TRBV20-1
J: TRBJ2-5
CDR3: CSKPGLAEETQYF
DNA: TGCAGCAAACCCGGACTAGCGGAAGAGACCCAGTACTTC

D: TRBD1
size: -
V: TRBV25-1
J: TRBJ2-4
CDR3: CASLRQGENIQYF
DNA: TGTGCCAGCCTCCGACAGGGAGAAAACATTCAGTACTTC

D: -
size: -
V: TRBV6-1
J: TRBJ2-4
CDR3: CASRSIQGTLKNIQYF
DNA: TGTGCCAGCAGATCCATACAGGGGACTCTCAAAAACATTCAGTACTTC

D: -
size: many
V: TRBV5-1
J: TRBJ1-1
CDR3: CASSLIGRGSTEAFF
DNA: TGCGCCAGCAGCTTGATTGGTAGGGGGAGCACTGAAGCTTTCTTT

D: -
size: few
V: TRBV12-3/TRBV12-4
J: TRBJ1-2
CDR3: CASSFVGASYTF
DNA: TGTGCCAGCAGTTTTGTAGGGGCTTCCTACACCTTC

D: -
size: many
V: TRBV7-2
J: TRBJ2-3
CDR3: CASSLGGPGDTQYF
DNA: TGTGCCAGCAGCTTAGGCGGACCGGGCGATACGCAGTATTTT

D: -
size: few
V: TRBV20-1
J: TRBJ1-5
CDR3: CSAAGHSNQPQHF
DNA: TGCAGTGCTGCGGGACATAGCAATCAGCCCCAGCATTTT

D: TRBD1
size: once
V: TRBV5-4
J: TRBJ1-1
CDR3: CASSYTGGDGTEAFF
DNA: TGTGCCAGCAGTTACACAGGGGGGGATGGCACTGAAGCTTTCTTT

D: -
size: many
V: TRBV7-9
J: TRBJ1-2
CDR3: CASSLRDYYGYTF
DNA: TGTGCCAGCAGCTTAAGGGATTACTATGGCTACACCTTC

D: TRBD2
size: -
V: TRBV7-9
J: TRBJ2-1
CDR3: CASSPRTSGDSYNEQFF
DNA: TGTGCCAGCAGCCCGCGGACTAGCGGGGACTCCTACAATGAGCAGTTCTTC